This passage covers 20 T cell receptor beta chains from one sample sequenced in a study of cytomegalovirus exposure and HLA in healthy donors. The PCR contained 60 Vbeta and 13 Jbeta primers. Repertoires were generated with immunoSEQ multiplex PCR, while TCRdb's copy carries only in-frame clones and drops some. The table shows under 140,000 clones, with approximately 79% occurring only once. Sequencing used PBMCs. The receptors come from a man aged 25-40 years in good health and CMV-seropositive.

The V gene is TRBV15, the J gene TRBJ2-5, with 10 bases that match TRBD2. The CDR3 loop spans 15 amino acids. The V segment lost 4 bases and the J segment 5 bases; nucleotides outside the gene matches: 7. In germline, CDR1 is LNHNV, CDR2 YYDKDF (reference sequence). For the CDR3, the DNA is TGTGCCACCAGCACGAAGCGGGGGGGGGTGGAGACCCAGTACTTC. This gives the protein CATSTKRGGVETQYF.

The chain recombines TRBV25-1 with TRBJ2-2; 8 bases are a match to TRBD2. Germline V gene lookup returns CDR1 MGHDK and CDR2 SYGVNS. CDR3 size: 14 residues. J gave up 4 bases and V 8 bases, and 6 bases lay outside the gene matches. The CDR3 region has the DNA TGTGCCAGCGCTGGGACTAGAGGCACCGGGGAGCTGTTTTTT. This translates into CASAGTRGTGELFF.

This clone was picked up a small number of times. One junction end disagrees with the germline gene, perhaps due to a read error. This chain uses TRBV5-1 with TRBJ2-2; tentatively, D is TRBD1 (5 bases). CDR1 and CDR2 (germline): SGHRS, YFSETQ. CDR3 length: 14 residues. The CDR3: CASNPGQNTGELFF. The CDR3 nucleotides are TGTGCCAGCAACCCTGGACAGAACACCGGGGAGCTGTTTTTT.

The V call is TRBV19, the J call TRBJ2-6; D is perhaps TRBD1 (6 bases). This CDR3 comprises 16 residues. The germline gives CDR1 LNHDA, CDR2 SQIVND (reference sequence). V lost 5 bases to trimming and J lost 1 base, with 12 bases between them. The CDR3 nucleotides are TGTGCCAGTAGTGAACAGGGAAGTTCTGGGGCCAACGTCCTGACTTTC. Translation: CASSEQGSSGANVLTF.

This clone was detected once. The V gene is TRBV28, the J gene TRBJ1-5; D is ambiguous. Germline V lookup: CDR1 MDHEN, CDR2 SYDVKM. Deletions cut 11 bases from V and 6 bases from J, with 5 bases between. This CDR3 region has 9 residues. CDR3 region: CAGRQPQHF. For the CDR3, the DNA is TGTGCCGGGCGTCAGCCCCAGCATTTT.

This clone has only one observation. This chain uses TRBV9 with TRBJ1-2, with a tentative D call TRBD1 (6 bases). V was clipped by 4 bases and J by 0 bases, with 10 bases between them. Germline values: CDR1 SGDLS, CDR2 YYNGEE. The CDR3 is 14 amino acids. The CDR3 region has the DNA TGTGCCAGCAGCCGGGGACAAGCTAACTATGGCTACACCTTC. It encodes CASSRGQANYGYTF. Full variable domain (rest looked up from reference TRBV9 and TRBJ1-2): DSGVTQTPKHLITATGQRVTLRCSPRSGDLSVYWYQQSLDQGLQFLIQYYNGEERAKGNILERFSAQQFPDLHSELNLSSLELGDSALYFCASSRGQANYGYTFGSGTRLTVV.

The V and J genes are TRBV7-2 and TRBJ2-5, with D possibly matching TRBD2 (8 bases). This CDR3 is built from 16 residues. Germline assignment: CDR1 SGHTA and CDR2 FQGNSA. The V end was cut by 7 bases, the J end by 2 bases, with 20 bases between. In DNA, the CDR3 is TGTGCCAGCAACCTACGGGAGGGGGCCACACAAGAGACCCAGTACTTC. Translated, it gives CASNLREGATQETQYF.

The V gene is TRBV30, the J gene TRBJ2-5, with D possibly being TRBD2 (6 bases). The tail of the sequence fits TRBJ2-7 better, so the J call may be wrong. There are 14 residues in the CDR3. Germline CDR1 reads GTSNPN; CDR2 reads SVGIG (reference sequence). The CDR3 sequence is CACWGESATYEQYF. The CDR3 region has the DNA TGTGCCTGTTGGGGGGAGTCAGCTACCTACGAGCAGTACTTC.

This CDR3 reads CASGPRDSSGYTF. The CDR3 DNA reads as TGTGCCAGCGGCCCCCGGGACAGTAGCGGCTACACCTTC. The rearrangement uses TRBV2 and TRBJ1-2; 7 bases match TRBD1. The CDR3 is made up of 13 amino acids. V lost 8 bases and J lost 8; bases outside the gene matches: 11. Germline lookup yields CDR1 SNHLY and CDR2 FYNNEI.

The chain carries TRBV5-1 and TRBJ2-1; 9 bases align to TRBD1. The CDR3 consists of 14 residues. J lost 9 bases, V lost 4 bases, and 8 bases had no gene match. Germline values: CDR1 SGHRS, CDR2 YFSETQ. CDR3 sequence reads: CASSRGTGSPEQFF. The DNA for the CDR3 is TGCGCCAGCAGCCGGGGGACAGGGTCCCCTGAGCAGTTCTTC.

V is TRBV5-1 and J is TRBJ2-7; TRBD1 matches 9 bases. Germline-derived CDR1 and CDR2 are SGHRS and YFSETQ. J gave up 3 bases and V 4 bases, and 11 bases lay outside the gene matches. CDR3 length equals 16 residues. The CDR3 DNA follows: TGCGCCAGCAGCGGGGACAGGGAGGGGGCTGGCTACGAGCAGTACTTC. It specifies CASSGDREGAGYEQYF.

The V gene is TRBV19, the J gene TRBJ1-1, with 8 bases lining up with TRBD1. The CDR3 consists of 13 residues. Trimming at V came to 7 bases and at J to 7 bases, leaving 8 bases not matched to a gene. The germline V gene encodes CDR1 LNHDA and CDR2 SQIVND (reference sequence). CDR3 DNA: TGTGCCAGTACTCAGACAGGGGCCTATGAAGCTTTCTTT. This codes for CASTQTGAYEAFF. Based on the CDR3 plus reference TRBV19 and TRBJ1-1, the full variable domain is DGGITQSPKYLFRKEGQNVTLSCEQNLNHDAMYWYRQDPGQGLRLIYYSQIVNDFQKGDIAEGYSVSREKKESFPLTVTSAQKNPTAFYLCASTQTGAYEAFFGQGTRLTVV.

The rearrangement links TRBV7-2 to TRBJ2-5, with 14 bases that match TRBD2. CDR1 and CDR2 (germline): SGHTA, FQGNSA. The CDR3 covers 17 residues. V was pared by 5 bases and J by 2 bases, with 7 bases of the junction left unmatched. This CDR3 reads CASSPRLAGGMQETQYF. The CDR3 DNA follows: TGTGCCAGCAGCCCTAGACTAGCGGGGGGGATGCAAGAGACCCAGTACTTC.

This clone showed up just once. The chain is built from TRBV5-1 and TRBJ1-3, with 10 nucleotides matching TRBD1. The CDR3 loop spans 15 amino acids. V was clipped by 4 bases and J by 4 bases; unmatched bases: 5. CDR1 and CDR2 (germline): SGHRS, YFSETQ. Written as DNA, the CDR3 is TGCGCCAGCAGCATGGGACAGGGGTTCGGAAACACCATATATTTT. Translating gives CASSMGQGFGNTIYF.

Only one count was recorded for this clone. The genes are TRBV29-1 and TRBJ2-1; 9 bases map to TRBD1. Trimming at V came to 4 bases and at J to 8 bases, leaving 9 bases not matched to a gene. The CDR3 has 14 amino acids. The germline V gene has CDR1 SQVTM and CDR2 ANQGSEA. The CDR3 loop reads CSVGRQGGIHEQFF. The DNA for the CDR3 is TGCAGCGTTGGCAGACAGGGGGGTATCCATGAGCAGTTCTTC.

Concerning this clone: No conserved phenylalanine or tryptophan ends this CDR3, so it is likely a read error. This sequence joins TRBV5-1 and TRBJ2-7; TRBD1 matches at 9 bases. This CDR3 is built from 18 residues. The germline V gene has CDR1 SGHRS and CDR2 YFSETQ. Germline trimming cut 1 base from V and 0 bases from J; bases unmatched to any gene: 11. CDR3 in amino acids: CASSLTTGGHLSSYEQYL. DNA for the CDR3: TGCGCCAGCAGCTTGACGACAGGGGGTCACCTTAGCTCCTACGAGCAGTACCTC.

This chain links TRBV7-6 with TRBJ2-5; 9 nucleotides line up with TRBD1. The J call may be faulty, since TRBJ2-7 better matches the DNA end. Germline CDR1 and CDR2: SGHVS and FNYEAQ. CDR3 size: 14 residues. CDR3 in DNA: TGTGCCAGCAGCTTAGGACAGGGGGTAAACGAGCAGTACTTC. Its protein product is CASSLGQGVNEQYF.

This clone was seen a handful of times. The V gene is TRBV5-6, the J gene TRBJ2-7, with TRBD1 as a possible D gene (5 bases). Per the germline V gene, CDR1 is SGHDT and CDR2 is YYEEEE. V gave up 3 bases and J gave up 1 base, with 8 bases separating them. This CDR3 is built from 13 residues. The CDR3 bases are TGTGCCAGCAGCTATAGACAGTCCTACGAGCAGTACTTC. This encodes CASSYRQSYEQYF.

J is TRBJ2-2 and V is TRBV7-8; TRBD2 agrees at 11 bases. From germline, CDR1 is SGHVS and CDR2 FQNEAQ. This CDR3 contains 15 residues. V was pared by 5 bases and J by 3 bases, with 2 bases of the junction left unmatched. As DNA, the CDR3 is TGTGCCAGCAGCCCGACTAGCGGGGACACCGGGGAGCTGTTTTTT. It is translated as CASSPTSGDTGELFF.

The chain carries TRBV4-1 and TRBJ2-1; 8 bases match TRBD2. The ends lost 0 bases at V and 12 bases at J; junction bases unmatched: 7. The CDR3 is made up of 14 amino acids. Germline V gives CDR1 MGHRA, CDR2 YSYEKL. DNA for the CDR3: TGCGCCAGCAGCCAAGATACGGGGGGGGGCCCGCAGTTCTTC. Translated, it gives CASSQDTGGGPQFF.